Listed here are 17 T cell receptor beta chains from one sample, sequenced in a study of tumor-infiltrating lymphocytes in primary liver carcinoma. Joint extraction of RNA and DNA used roughly 17-32 mg of bulk tissue that was unsorted. TCR beta cDNA was reverse-transcribed from about 500 ng of total RNA. The reaction used a constant-region primer and ProtoScript II reverse transcriptase. Three rounds of nested multiplex PCR with slightly modified ARM-PCR produced TCR beta libraries. The opening two PCR rounds, roughly 11 cycles each, paired TRBV1-TRBV30 forward primers with a C-beta reverse primer. MiXCR, applied by TCRdb to the multiplex PCR reads, yields one record per CDR3 protein. This table has 55,000 to 65,000 distinct CDR3 sequences, 60% to 85% appearing once. Sequenced input: liver tumor tissue from sampling region 2. The subset denotes: tumor region T2, inferior pole. Receptors originate from a man aged 35-49 years with primary liver carcinoma and hepatitis B virus infection.

Of note for this clonotype: A read error may produce the germline difference seen at one junction end. The rearrangement uses TRBV11-2 and TRBJ1-2; unclear D gene. CDR3 length: 13 residues. Germline V lookup: CDR1 SGHAT, CDR2 FQNNGV. DNA of the CDR3: TGTGCCAGCGGCTTAGGAGCTGACTATGGCTATACCTTC. Amino acid sequence: CASGLGADYGYTF.

Remarks on this clonotype: A junction end diverges from the germline sequence, so it may reflect a read error. The chain is built from TRBV5-6 and TRBJ2-7; no firm D call. Germline V CDR1 and CDR2: SGHDT, YYEEEE. This CDR3 is 13 amino acids long. The CDR3 sequence is CASSLATGFWPYF. CDR3 sequence (DNA): TGCGCCAGCAGCTTGGCAACCGGGTTTTGGCCGTACTTC.

J is TRBJ2-5 and V is TRBV11-1; 10 bases line up with TRBD2. V trimming: 0 bases; J trimming: 9 bases; junction bases outside the gene matches: 10. Germline V gene lookup returns CDR1 SGHAT and CDR2 FQDESV (reference sequence). This CDR3 is built from 16 residues. The CDR3 sequence is CASSLAPSGSGEAQYF. CDR3 nucleotide sequence: TGTGCCAGCAGCTTAGCGCCTAGCGGGAGTGGGGAGGCCCAGTACTTC.

This clonotype has ten or more counts. The chain is built from TRBV4-1 and TRBJ2-3; possibly TRBD1 for D (6 bases). Germline CDR1 MGHRA, CDR2 YSYEKL. CDR3 length: 14 amino acids. Trimming removed 1 base at V and 4 bases at J, with 9 bases between. In DNA, the CDR3 is TGCGCCAGCAGCCAAGTACAGGGACCAGATACGCAGTATTTT. Translated, it gives CASSQVQGPDTQYF.

Regarding this clonotype: Compared with germline, one end of the junction differs, possibly owing to a read error. The chain couples TRBV12-3 or TRBV12-4 to TRBJ2-1; 12 nucleotides align to TRBD2. The CDR3 runs to 18 residues. CDR3 in DNA: TGTGCTAGCAGGTTGGTACTAGCGGGAGGTCCCTCCTACAATGAGCAGTTCTTC. Residues: CASRLVLAGGPSYNEQFF.

On this clonotype: Since no conserved phenylalanine or tryptophan closes the CDR3, a read error is the likely cause. The DNA is left out, because the CDR3 cannot be placed on it with certainty; the CDR3 is given as TCRdb lists it. The CDR3 sequence: CVSSLALGGANTRELSY. The chain has TRBV11-2 and TRBJ2-2; the table gives TRBD2 as D, unverified against the DNA. The CDR3 sequence runs 17 residues, both termini included. In germline, CDR1 is SGHAT, CDR2 FQNNGV.

A note on this clonotype: This may be a read error, as it is one base from a much larger clone. The gene calls are TRBV29-1 and TRBJ2-7; 7 positions agree with TRBD2. This CDR3 spans 13 amino acids. Looked up from germline, CDR1 is SQVTM and CDR2 is ANQGSEA. V lost 6 bases and J lost 7; bases outside the gene matches: 12. DNA of the CDR3: TGCAGCGTAACCGGGACGGGGAGGGAAGAGCAGTACTTC. This translates into CSVTGTGREEQYF.

The chain carries TRBV11-2 and TRBJ2-1; a possible D gene is TRBD2 (5 bases). V lost 10 bases and J lost 10, with 23 bases in between. Germline V gene data show CDR1 as SGHAT and CDR2 as FQNNGV. The CDR3 is 14 amino acids. The CDR3 is CANSPDSRYGEQFF. As DNA, the CDR3 is TGTGCCAACAGTCCGGACTCGAGGTATGGGGAGCAGTTCTTC.

A word on this clonotype: The final CDR3 position lacks the conserved phenylalanine or tryptophan, pointing to a likely read error. The chain carries TRBV29-1 and TRBJ2-3; D possibly corresponds to TRBD2 (5 bases). The CDR3 contains 15 residues. Germline V gene sequence: CDR1 SQVTM, CDR2 ANQGSEA. As DNA, the CDR3 is TGCAGCCTTGAATTTGTGGCAGGACTTATGGATACGCAGTATTTG. This sequence encodes CSLEFVAGLMDTQYL.

This chain links TRBV4-3 with TRBJ1-5; D unresolved. CDR1 is LGHNA, CDR2 YSLEER, per germline. CDR3 length: 14 amino acids. Trimming stripped 5 bases from V and 15 bases from J, with 23 bases between. In DNA, the CDR3 is TGCGCCAGCAGCGAAAATCATAGCAATCAGCCCGGGCATTTT. Translating gives CASSENHSNQPGHF.

A note on this clonotype: At one of its ends the junction is not consistent with the germline gene, which may arise from a read error. The chain is built from TRBV29-1 and TRBJ2-3, with D unclear. The CDR3 runs 14 residues. Germline CDR1 and CDR2: SQVTM and ANQGSEA. CDR3 DNA sequence: TGCGGCGTTGGTGCCCGAGGTCGCACAGATACGCAGTATTTT. It yields the protein CGVGARGRTDTQYF.

This clonotype was recorded only once. This chain connects TRBV11-2 to TRBJ2-4, with 12 bases fitting TRBD2. This CDR3 has 18 amino acids. Trimming cost V 4 bases and J 0 bases; bases outside gene matches: 7. Germline V gene lookup returns CDR1 SGHAT and CDR2 FQNNGV. For the CDR3, the DNA is TGTGCCAGCAGCTCATCGGGACTAGCGGGTCTAGCCAAAAACATTCAGTACTTC. Its translation is CASSSSGLAGLAKNIQYF. The entire variable domain, with the rest obtained from reference TRBV11-2 and TRBJ2-4, is as follows: EAGVAQSPRYKIIEKRQSVAFWCNPISGHATLYWYQQILGQGPKLLIQFQNNGVVDDSQLPKDRFSAERLKGVDSTLKIQPAKLEDSAVYLCASSSSGLAGLAKNIQYFGAGTRLSVL.

Comment on this clonotype: It may be a read error: a sequence one base away is much more abundant. This chain connects TRBV12-3 or TRBV12-4 to TRBJ1-1; a weak D match, TRBD1 (5 bases). This CDR3 is built from 13 residues. Trimming removed 5 bases from V and 7 bases from J, with 14 bases in between. The CDR3 sequence is CASSEGIGDEAFF. For the CDR3, the DNA is TGTGCCAGCAGTGAAGGGATAGGGGATGAAGCTTTCTTT.

About this clonotype itself: The junction does not match germline at one end; this may be a read error. The V gene is TRBV5-1, the J gene TRBJ1-2; D is uncertain. The length of the CDR3 is 13 residues. CDR1 and CDR2 (germline): SGHRS, YFSETQ. CDR3 region: CVSSSTNTIGYAF. CDR3 DNA sequence: TGCGTCAGCAGTTCGACCAACACTATCGGCTACGCCTTC.

About this clonotype: This likely comes from a read error, as the CDR3 has no conserved phenylalanine or tryptophan at its end. V usage is TRBV25-1 and J usage is TRBJ2-5; 8 nucleotides align to TRBD1. The CDR3 runs to 14 residues. Germline CDR1 is MGHDK and CDR2 is SYGVNS. Trimming at V came to 5 bases and at J to 4 bases, leaving 6 bases not matched to a gene. The chain's CDR3 is CASSPSRGRETQYL. In DNA, the CDR3 is TGTGCCAGCAGTCCCTCCAGGGGGCGAGAGACCCAGTACTTA.

This clonotype was seen many times. The rearrangement links TRBV5-1 to TRBJ2-7; 8 positions match TRBD1. This CDR3 has 14 residues. After removal of 4 bases from V and 5 bases from J, the junction contained 8 bases not matched to a gene. Per the germline V gene, CDR1 is SGHRS and CDR2 is YFSETQ. The CDR3 sequence: CASSLQTGVDEQYF. CDR3 nucleotide sequence: TGCGCCAGCAGCCTGCAGACAGGGGTCGACGAGCAGTACTTC.

Of note for this clonotype: An end of the junction does not agree with germline; a read error may underlie this. The J gene is TRBJ2-1, the V gene TRBV10-3, with 9 bases lining up with TRBD1. The CDR3 is 16 amino acids. CDR1 is ENHRY and CDR2 is SYGVKD in the germline V gene. The CDR3 DNA reads as TGTGCCATCAGTGAGACAGACAGGGGGTATGACAATGAACAGTTTTTC. This gives the protein CAISETDRGYDNEQFF.